These 21 T cell receptor beta chains originate from one sample sequenced in a study of blood T cell repertoires in COVID-19. Method: immunoSEQ multiplex PCR; TCRdb's copy keeps in-frame clones and lacks some. Here the sample spans a few hundred thousand clones, 70% to 90% being singletons. Sequencing was done on a sample of peripheral blood. Receptors originate from a man aged 55-75 years with acute or convalescent COVID-19.

A few counts support this clone. The genes are TRBV28 and TRBJ2-1, with 8 bases lining up with TRBD2. Germline CDR1 and CDR2: MDHEN and SYDVKM. V lost 5 bases to trimming and J lost 0 bases; unmatched junction nucleotides: 18. The CDR3 has 20 residues. This chain's CDR3 is CASSPLPGLAGVSSYNEQFF. CDR3 nucleotide sequence: TGTGCCAGCAGTCCATTACCCGGCCTAGCGGGCGTGAGCTCCTACAATGAGCAGTTCTTC.

The sample holds one count of this clone. The rearrangement uses TRBV6-2 or TRBV6-3 and TRBJ2-1; 7 bases are shared with TRBD2. J was trimmed by 9 bases and V by 5 bases; bases with no gene match: 7. Looked up from germline, CDR1 is MNHEY and CDR2 is SVGEGT. This CDR3 has 13 residues. CDR3 in DNA: TGTGCCAGCAGTCGCCAGACGGGAGGTGAGCAGTTCTTC. It is translated as CASSRQTGGEQFF.

The V and J genes are TRBV19 and TRBJ2-3; 7 bases line up with TRBD1. The V and J ends lost 3 bases and 2 bases, in that order; junction bases with no gene match: 5. Per the germline V gene, CDR1 is LNHDA and CDR2 is SQIVND (reference sequence). CDR3 length: 15 residues. CDR3 sequence (DNA): TGTGCCAGTAGTATCGTAGGGGGCTACACAGATACGCAGTATTTT. Its protein product is CASSIVGGYTDTQYF.

The chain uses TRBV19 and TRBJ2-3; TRBD2 aligns across 9 bases. The J segment lost 0 bases and the V segment lost 3 bases, leaving 4 bases of the junction unmatched. CDR3 size: 16 residues. Germline CDR1 is LNHDA and CDR2 is SQIVND (reference sequence). In DNA form, the CDR3 reads TGTGCCAGTAGTATTGGGCTAGCGGGAAGCACAGATACGCAGTATTTT. It codes for CASSIGLAGSTDTQYF.

This chain joins TRBV5-1 and TRBJ1-2; a possible D gene is TRBD1 (6 bases). The CDR3 totals 14 residues. Trimming shortened V by 3 bases and J by 0 bases, and 9 bases separated the two germline ends. Germline values: CDR1 SGHRS, CDR2 YFSETQ. The CDR3 sequence: CASSWDKANYGYTF. For the CDR3, the DNA is TGCGCCAGCAGCTGGGACAAAGCTAACTATGGCTACACCTTC.

The chain carries TRBV20-1 and TRBJ1-6; D remains unclear. The CDR3 runs 13 residues. The germline V gene encodes CDR1 DFQATT and CDR2 SNEGSKA (reference sequence). Trimming removed 3 bases from V and 6 bases from J, with 9 bases in between. The CDR3 bases are TGCAGTGCTAGTAAGAGGGTTAATTCACCCCTCCACTTT. Amino acids: CSASKRVNSPLHF.

A few counts support this clone. The J gene is TRBJ2-3, the V gene TRBV9, with 7 bases aligning to TRBD2. Germline CDR1 is SGDLS and CDR2 is YYNGEE. The CDR3 contains 15 residues. With V trimmed by 3 bases and J by 1 base, 5 bases remained unmatched. The CDR3 loop reads CASSGRESGTDTQYF. CDR3 bases: TGTGCCAGCAGCGGGCGGGAGAGCGGCACAGATACGCAGTATTTT.

The chain recombines TRBV27 with TRBJ2-7; the D is unclear. V shed 6 bases and J shed 7 bases, with 10 bases lying between them. Germline CDR1 is MNHEY and CDR2 is SMNVEV (reference sequence). This CDR3 region has 11 residues. CDR3: CASRNSGEQYF. For the CDR3, the DNA is TGTGCCAGCAGAAACAGTGGGGAGCAGTACTTC.

V is TRBV5-1 and J is TRBJ1-1, with D possibly TRBD1 on 5 matching bases. The length of the CDR3 is 13 residues. V lost 0 bases to trimming and J lost 7 bases, with 10 bases between them. Germline V gene lookup returns CDR1 SGHRS and CDR2 YFSETQ. CDR3 in amino acids: CASSLETADEAFF. CDR3 sequence (DNA): TGCGCCAGCAGCTTGGAGACAGCTGATGAAGCTTTCTTT.

This clone occurred many times. The rearrangement joins TRBV27 to TRBJ1-5; D gene uncertain. The V gene lost 6 bases and the J gene lost 0 bases, with 9 bases spanning the gap. CDR3 length equals 14 residues. Germline V gives CDR1 MNHEY, CDR2 SMNVEV (reference sequence). The DNA for the CDR3 is TGTGCCAGCAGGTCGGTTTATAGCAATCAGCCCCAGCATTTT. This sequence encodes CASRSVYSNQPQHF.

The chain uses TRBV19 and TRBJ2-3; 11 bases are shared with TRBD2. The CDR3 spans 18 residues. Germline trimming cut 9 bases from V and 1 base from J; bases unmatched to any gene: 15. Germline V gene lookup returns CDR1 LNHDA and CDR2 SQIVND (reference sequence). CDR3 nucleotide sequence: TGTGCCAGCAAGACTAGCGGGAAAGGTGGGGCGGGCACAGATACGCAGTATTTT. This sequence encodes CASKTSGKGGAGTDTQYF.

The chain joins TRBV6-1 to TRBJ1-1, with D possibly matching TRBD1 (6 bases). Per the germline V gene, CDR1 is MNHNS and CDR2 is SASEGT. The CDR3 has 14 residues. V lost 5 bases and J 0 bases, leaving 10 bases between the germline ends. The CDR3 spells CASSSAGVNTEAFF. DNA of the CDR3: TGTGCCAGCAGTTCCGCAGGGGTGAACACTGAAGCTTTCTTT.

J is TRBJ1-2 and V is TRBV7-3; 9 bases are shared with TRBD1. The CDR3 covers 13 residues. The V segment lost 5 bases and the J segment 5 bases; nucleotides outside the gene matches: 3. Looked up from germline, CDR1 is SGHTA and CDR2 is FQGTGA. In DNA, the CDR3 is TGTGCCAGCAGCCCGACAGGGGGATATGGCTACACCTTC. Its protein is CASSPTGGYGYTF.

This chain uses TRBV6-6 with TRBJ1-6; 9 positions match TRBD1. This CDR3 contains 16 residues. The V gene's germline CDR1 is MNHNY and CDR2 SVGAGI (reference sequence). The V segment lost 5 bases and the J segment 7 bases; nucleotides outside the gene matches: 9. This CDR3 reads CASSQQGAFQNSPLHF. CDR3 bases: TGTGCCAGCAGTCAACAGGGGGCATTCCAAAATTCACCCCTCCACTTT.

This rearrangement joins TRBV28 to TRBJ2-7, with TRBD2 identical over 10 bases. Germline V gives CDR1 MDHEN, CDR2 SYDVKM. CDR3 length: 15 residues. Germline trimming cut 7 bases from V and 2 bases from J; bases unmatched to any gene: 8. CDR3 protein: CASTLSGGTTYEQYF. In nucleotides, the CDR3 is TGTGCCAGCACCCTTAGCGGGGGGACTACCTACGAGCAGTACTTC.

The CDR3 sequence is CASSLGTSGMEADTQYF. DNA of the CDR3: TGTGCCAGCAGCTTGGGGACTAGCGGGATGGAGGCAGATACGCAGTATTTT. V usage is TRBV5-4 and J usage is TRBJ2-3; 12 bases line up with TRBD2. CDR1 is SGHNT and CDR2 is YYREEE in the germline V gene (reference sequence). The V gene end was trimmed by 0 bases and the J gene end by 4 bases; junction bases not matched to a gene: 6. CDR3 length: 17 residues.

The genes are TRBV11-3 and TRBJ2-7; 7 positions match TRBD2. This CDR3 comprises 17 residues. Germline V lookup: CDR1 SGHNT, CDR2 YENEEA. V was clipped by 8 bases and J by 4 bases; unmatched bases: 20. CDR3 DNA: TGTGCCAGCGCTTATAAAAGCGGGGCCGGCGGTCGGTACGAGCAGTACTTC. It is translated as CASAYKSGAGGRYEQYF.

The rearrangement uses TRBV6-2 or TRBV6-3 and TRBJ2-7, with 7 bases aligning to TRBD2. V trimming: 5 bases; J trimming: 7 bases; junction bases outside the gene matches: 2. Germline V gene sequence: CDR1 MNHEY, CDR2 SVGEGT. This CDR3 spans 11 amino acids. The CDR3 reads CASSLGGEQYF. The CDR3, as DNA: TGTGCCAGCAGTCTGGGGGGGGAGCAGTACTTC.

This clone was detected a few times. The rearrangement joins TRBV7-9 to TRBJ1-5; 8 bases match TRBD1. The germline V gene has CDR1 SEHNR and CDR2 FQNEAQ (reference sequence). Trimming removed 5 bases from V and 2 bases from J; junction bases left unmatched: 5. This CDR3 has 15 amino acids. The chain's CDR3 is CASSTSTGGNQPQHF. The CDR3 coding sequence is TGTGCCAGCAGCACTTCGACAGGGGGCAATCAGCCCCAGCATTTT.

This clone was counted only a few times. The rearrangement joins TRBV3-1 (or the pseudogene TRBV3-2) to TRBJ1-5; no clear D gene. Germline values: CDR1 LGHDT, CDR2 YNNKEL (reference sequence). This CDR3 is 16 amino acids long. The V end lost 1 base, the J end lost 9 bases, and 19 bases lay between the germline ends. CDR3 protein: CASSQGATGNGLPQHF. In nucleotides, the CDR3 is TGTGCCAGCAGCCAAGGAGCCACGGGTAATGGTTTGCCCCAGCATTTT.

This clone was seen just once. V gene TRBV28 combines with J gene TRBJ1-5; tentatively, D is TRBD1 (5 bases). Germline CDR1 reads MDHEN; CDR2 reads SYDVKM. Trimming shortened V by 5 bases and J by 7 bases, and 15 bases separated the two germline ends. The CDR3 consists of 14 residues. As DNA, the CDR3 is TGTGCCAGCAGTACGCCAGGGTTGGGGCAGCCCCAGCATTTT. Translation gives CASSTPGLGQPQHF.